This T cell receptor (beta chain) was documented in a study of low-dose radiotherapy and immunotherapy resistance in tumors. Sample time point: before trial treatment. Germline V CDR1 and CDR2: MNHNS, SASEGT. The CDR3 spans 8 residues, counting both ends. Covering alpha and beta chains, TRAV- and TRBV-specific primers were used for the first-strand cDNA. With a V-primer adapter and a constant-region primer, TCRs were amplified for roughly 21 PCR cycles. TCRdb re-derived calls from the reads in MiXCR, one entry per CDR3 protein. The top ten hold about 2.8% of the sample, which has tens of thousands of distinct CDR3 sequences, about a sixth seen once. Remarks on this clonotype: Likely a read error: the CDR3 ends without its conserved phenylalanine or tryptophan. It is unclear where the CDR3 begins or ends on the DNA, so no DNA is shown, and the CDR3 is as TCRdb lists it.

The sequencing here drew on PBMCs, taken before treatment. The origin of this receptor is a male donor with prostate cancer. The rearrangement uses TRBV6-1 and TRBJ2-5; the D call of TRBD2 is as the table states it, not checked on the DNA. Here the CDR3 reads CASSELAG.